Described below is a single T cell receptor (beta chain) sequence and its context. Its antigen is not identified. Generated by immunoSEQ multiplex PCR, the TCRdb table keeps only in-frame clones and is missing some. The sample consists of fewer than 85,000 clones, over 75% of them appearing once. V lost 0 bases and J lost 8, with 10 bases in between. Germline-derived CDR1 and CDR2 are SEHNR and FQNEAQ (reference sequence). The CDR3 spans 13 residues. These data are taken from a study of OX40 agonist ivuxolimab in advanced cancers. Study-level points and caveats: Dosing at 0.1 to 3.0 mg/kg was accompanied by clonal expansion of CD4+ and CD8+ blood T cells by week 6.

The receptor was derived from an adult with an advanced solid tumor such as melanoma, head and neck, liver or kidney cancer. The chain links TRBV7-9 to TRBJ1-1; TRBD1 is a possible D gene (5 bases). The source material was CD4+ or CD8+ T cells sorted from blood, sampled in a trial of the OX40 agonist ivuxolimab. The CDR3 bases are TGTGCCAGCAGCTTAGCGGGGGGATGGGAAGCTTTCTTT. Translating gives CASSLAGGWEAFF. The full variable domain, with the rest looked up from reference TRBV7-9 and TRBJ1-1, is DTGVSQNPRHKITKRGQNVTFRCDPISEHNRLYWYRQTLGQGPEFLTYFQNEAQLEKSRLLSDRFSAERPKGSFSTLEIQRTEQGDSAMYLCASSLAGGWEAFFGQGTRLTVV.